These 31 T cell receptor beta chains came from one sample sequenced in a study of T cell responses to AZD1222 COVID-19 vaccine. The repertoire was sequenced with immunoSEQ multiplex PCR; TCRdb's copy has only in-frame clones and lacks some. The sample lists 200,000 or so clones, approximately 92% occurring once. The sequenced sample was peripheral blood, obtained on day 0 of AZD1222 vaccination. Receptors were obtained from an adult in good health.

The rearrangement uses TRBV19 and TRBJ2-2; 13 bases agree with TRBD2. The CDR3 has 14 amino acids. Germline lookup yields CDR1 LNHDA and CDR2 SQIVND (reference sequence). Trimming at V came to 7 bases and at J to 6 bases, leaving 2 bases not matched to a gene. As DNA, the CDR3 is TGTGCCAGTACTACTAGCGGGAGGGCCGGGGAGCTGTTTTTT. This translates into CASTTSGRAGELFF.

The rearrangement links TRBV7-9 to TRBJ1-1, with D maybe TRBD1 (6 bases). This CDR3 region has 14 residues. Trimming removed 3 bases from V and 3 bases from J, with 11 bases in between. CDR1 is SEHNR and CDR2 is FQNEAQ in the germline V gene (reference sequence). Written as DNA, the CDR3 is TGTGCCAGCAGCTTTCAGGGGTCCGACACTGAAGCTTTCTTT. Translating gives CASSFQGSDTEAFF.

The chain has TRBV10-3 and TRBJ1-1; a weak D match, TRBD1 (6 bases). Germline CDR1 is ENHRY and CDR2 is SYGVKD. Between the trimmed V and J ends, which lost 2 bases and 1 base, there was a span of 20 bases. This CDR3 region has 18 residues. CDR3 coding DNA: TGTGCCATCAGTGAGACAGGGCCCAGTTTAAATACGAACACTGAAGCTTTCTTT. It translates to CAISETGPSLNTNTEAFF.

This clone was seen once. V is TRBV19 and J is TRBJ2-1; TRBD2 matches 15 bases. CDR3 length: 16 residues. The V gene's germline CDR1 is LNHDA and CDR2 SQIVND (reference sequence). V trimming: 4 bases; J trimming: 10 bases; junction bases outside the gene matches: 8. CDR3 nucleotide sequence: TGTGCCAGTAGTACCAGGACTAGCGGGGGGGTAAGGGAGCAGTTCTTC. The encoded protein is CASSTRTSGGVREQFF.

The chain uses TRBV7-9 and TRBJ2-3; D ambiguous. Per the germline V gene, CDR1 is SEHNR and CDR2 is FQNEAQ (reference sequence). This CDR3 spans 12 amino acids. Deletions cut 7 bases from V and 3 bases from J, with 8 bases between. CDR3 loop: CASTKVTDTQYF. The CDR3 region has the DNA TGTGCCAGCACCAAAGTGACAGATACGCAGTATTTT.

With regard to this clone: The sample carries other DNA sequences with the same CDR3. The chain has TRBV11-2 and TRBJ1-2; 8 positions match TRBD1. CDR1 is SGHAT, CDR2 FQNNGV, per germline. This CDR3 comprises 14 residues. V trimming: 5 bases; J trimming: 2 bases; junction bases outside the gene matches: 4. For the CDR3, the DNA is TGTGCCAGCAGCCCTGGACAGGGAAACTATGGCTACACCTTC. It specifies CASSPGQGNYGYTF. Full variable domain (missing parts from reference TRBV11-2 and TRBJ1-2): EAGVAQSPRYKIIEKRQSVAFWCNPISGHATLYWYQQILGQGPKLLIQFQNNGVVDDSQLPKDRFSAERLKGVDSTLKIQPAKLEDSAVYLCASSPGQGNYGYTFGSGTRLTVV.

CDR3 sequence: CASSQDWENEKLFF. Written as DNA, the CDR3 is TGCGCCAGCAGCCAAGATTGGGAAAATGAAAAACTGTTTTTT. The gene calls are TRBV4-3 and TRBJ1-4; D call uncertain. The CDR3 totals 14 residues. Germline V gene data show CDR1 as LGHNA and CDR2 as YSLEER. V lost 0 bases and J 5 bases, leaving 7 bases between the germline ends.

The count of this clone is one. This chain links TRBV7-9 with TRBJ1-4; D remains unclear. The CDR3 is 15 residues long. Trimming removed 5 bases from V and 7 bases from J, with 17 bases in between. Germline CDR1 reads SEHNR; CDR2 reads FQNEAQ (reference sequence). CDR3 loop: CASSPTEGFGEKLFF. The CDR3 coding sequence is TGTGCCAGCAGCCCGACGGAGGGTTTCGGTGAAAAACTGTTTTTT.

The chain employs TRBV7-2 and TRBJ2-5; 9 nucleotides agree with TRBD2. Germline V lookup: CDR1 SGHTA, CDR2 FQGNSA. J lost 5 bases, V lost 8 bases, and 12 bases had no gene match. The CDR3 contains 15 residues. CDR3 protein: CASASGISGGETQYF. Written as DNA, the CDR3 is TGTGCCAGCGCTTCCGGAATTAGCGGGGGTGAGACCCAGTACTTC.

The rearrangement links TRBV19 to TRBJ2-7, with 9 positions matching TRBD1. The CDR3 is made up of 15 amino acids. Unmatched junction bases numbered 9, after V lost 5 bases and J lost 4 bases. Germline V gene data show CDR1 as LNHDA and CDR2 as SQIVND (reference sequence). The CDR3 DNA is TGTGCCAGTAGTCCCCCCGGGACAGGGATATACGAGCAGTACTTC. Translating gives CASSPPGTGIYEQYF.

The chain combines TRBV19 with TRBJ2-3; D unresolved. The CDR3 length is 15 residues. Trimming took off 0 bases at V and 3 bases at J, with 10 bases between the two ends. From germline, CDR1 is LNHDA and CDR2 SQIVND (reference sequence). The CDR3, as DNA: TGTGCCAGTAGTATAGATCTGTGGGCAACAGATACGCAGTATTTT. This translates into CASSIDLWATDTQYF.

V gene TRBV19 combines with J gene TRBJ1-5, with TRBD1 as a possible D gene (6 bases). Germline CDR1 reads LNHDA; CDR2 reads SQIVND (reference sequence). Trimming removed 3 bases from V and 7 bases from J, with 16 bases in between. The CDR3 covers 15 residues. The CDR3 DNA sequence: TGTGCCAGTAGTATTTCCTTGACAGGCCGACAGCCCCAGCATTTT. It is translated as CASSISLTGRQPQHF.

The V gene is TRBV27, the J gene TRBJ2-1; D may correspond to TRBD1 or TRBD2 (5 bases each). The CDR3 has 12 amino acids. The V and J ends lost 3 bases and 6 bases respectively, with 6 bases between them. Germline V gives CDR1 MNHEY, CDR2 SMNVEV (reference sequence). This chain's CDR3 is CASSFGGNEQFF. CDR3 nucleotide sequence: TGTGCCAGCAGTTTTGGGGGCAATGAGCAGTTCTTC.

CDR3 sequence (DNA): TGTGCCAGCACCGAGGACGGACCTAACTATGGCTACACCTTC. It translates to CASTEDGPNYGYTF. The V and J genes are TRBV2 and TRBJ1-2; D remains ambiguous. V lost 7 bases and J lost 0, with 12 bases in between. Germline V gives CDR1 SNHLY, CDR2 FYNNEI. The CDR3 is 14 residues long.

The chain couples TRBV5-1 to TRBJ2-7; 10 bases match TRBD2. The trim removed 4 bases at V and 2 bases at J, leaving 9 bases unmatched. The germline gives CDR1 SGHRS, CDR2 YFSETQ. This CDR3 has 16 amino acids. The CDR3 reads CASSAGTGLAPYEQYF. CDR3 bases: TGCGCCAGCAGCGCCGGGACGGGACTAGCGCCCTACGAGCAGTACTTC.

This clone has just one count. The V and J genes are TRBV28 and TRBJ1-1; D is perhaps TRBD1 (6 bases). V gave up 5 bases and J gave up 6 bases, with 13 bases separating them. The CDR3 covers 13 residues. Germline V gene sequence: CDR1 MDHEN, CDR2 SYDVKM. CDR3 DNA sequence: TGTGCCAGCAGTCCGGATGGGGGCGCTGAAGCTTTCTTT. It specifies CASSPDGGAEAFF.

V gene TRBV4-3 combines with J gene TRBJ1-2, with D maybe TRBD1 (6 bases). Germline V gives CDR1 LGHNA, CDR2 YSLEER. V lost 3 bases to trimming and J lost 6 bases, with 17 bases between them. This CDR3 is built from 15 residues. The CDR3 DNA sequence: TGCGCCAGCAGCCAGGGAACAGGGAGGGTGAATGGCTACACCTTC. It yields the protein CASSQGTGRVNGYTF.

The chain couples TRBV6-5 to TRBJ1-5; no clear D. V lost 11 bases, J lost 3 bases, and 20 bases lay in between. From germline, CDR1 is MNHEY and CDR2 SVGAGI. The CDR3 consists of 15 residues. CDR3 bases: TGTGCCCCACGGGCAAGGCAGATAAACAATCAGCCCCAGCATTTT. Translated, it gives CAPRARQINNQPQHF.

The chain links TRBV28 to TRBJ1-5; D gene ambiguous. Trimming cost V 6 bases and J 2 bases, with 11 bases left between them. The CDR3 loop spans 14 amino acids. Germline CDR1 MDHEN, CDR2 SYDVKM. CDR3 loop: CASRVFHGNQPQHF. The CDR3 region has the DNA TGTGCCAGCAGAGTCTTCCATGGCAATCAGCCCCAGCATTTT.

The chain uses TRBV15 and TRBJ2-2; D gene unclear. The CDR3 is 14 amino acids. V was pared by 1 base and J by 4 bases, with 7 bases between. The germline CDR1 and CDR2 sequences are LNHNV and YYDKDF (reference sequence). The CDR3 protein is CATSRVKTTGELFF. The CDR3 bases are TGTGCCACCAGCAGAGTGAAGACCACCGGGGAGCTGTTTTTT.

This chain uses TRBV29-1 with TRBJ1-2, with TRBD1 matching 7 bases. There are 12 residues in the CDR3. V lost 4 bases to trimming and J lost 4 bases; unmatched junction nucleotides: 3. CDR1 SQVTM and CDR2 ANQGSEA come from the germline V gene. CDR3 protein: CSVVTGFYGYTF. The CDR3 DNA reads TGCAGCGTTGTGACAGGGTTCTATGGCTACACCTTC.

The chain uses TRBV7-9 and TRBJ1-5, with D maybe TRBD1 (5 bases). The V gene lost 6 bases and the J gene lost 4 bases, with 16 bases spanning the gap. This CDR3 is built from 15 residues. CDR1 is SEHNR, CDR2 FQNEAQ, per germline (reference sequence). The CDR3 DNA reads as TGTGCCAGCAGTAACGGGGGGAGTCGGAATCAGCCCCAGCATTTT. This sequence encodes CASSNGGSRNQPQHF.

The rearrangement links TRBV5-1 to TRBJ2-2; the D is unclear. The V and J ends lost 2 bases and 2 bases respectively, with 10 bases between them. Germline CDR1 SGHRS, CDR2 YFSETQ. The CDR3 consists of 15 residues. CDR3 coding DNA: TGCGCCAGCAGCTTTGGCCAGCAAAACACCGGGGAGCTGTTTTTT. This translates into CASSFGQQNTGELFF.

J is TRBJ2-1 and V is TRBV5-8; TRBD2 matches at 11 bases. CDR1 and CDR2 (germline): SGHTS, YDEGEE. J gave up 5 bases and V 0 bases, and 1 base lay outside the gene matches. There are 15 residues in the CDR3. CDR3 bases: TGTGCCAGCAGCTTGGCGACTAGCGGGGACAATGAGCAGTTCTTC. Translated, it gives CASSLATSGDNEQFF.

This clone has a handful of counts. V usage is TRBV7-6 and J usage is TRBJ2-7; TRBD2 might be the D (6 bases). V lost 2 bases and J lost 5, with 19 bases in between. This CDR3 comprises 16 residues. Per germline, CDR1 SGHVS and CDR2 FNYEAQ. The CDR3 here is CASSLSPEGARDEQYF. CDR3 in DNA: TGTGCCAGCAGCTTATCCCCGGAGGGTGCTCGAGACGAGCAGTACTTC.

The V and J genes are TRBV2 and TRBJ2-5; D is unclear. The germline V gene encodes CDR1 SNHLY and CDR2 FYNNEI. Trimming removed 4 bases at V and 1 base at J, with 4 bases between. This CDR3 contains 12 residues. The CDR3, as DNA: TGTGCCAGCAGTGCCAGCCAAGAGACCCAGTACTTC. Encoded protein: CASSASQETQYF.

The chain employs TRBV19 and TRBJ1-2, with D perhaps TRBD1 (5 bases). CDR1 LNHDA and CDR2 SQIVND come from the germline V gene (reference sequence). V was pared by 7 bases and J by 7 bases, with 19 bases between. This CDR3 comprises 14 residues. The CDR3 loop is CASTPQAPPGGYTF. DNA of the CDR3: TGTGCCAGTACCCCACAGGCTCCGCCGGGTGGCTACACCTTC.

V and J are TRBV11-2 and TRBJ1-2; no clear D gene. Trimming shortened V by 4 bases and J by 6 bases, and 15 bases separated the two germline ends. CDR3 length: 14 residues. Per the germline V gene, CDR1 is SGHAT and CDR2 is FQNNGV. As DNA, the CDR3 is TGTGCCAGCAGCTCCCCGTTGGTCAAGGATGGCTACACCTTC. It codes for CASSSPLVKDGYTF.

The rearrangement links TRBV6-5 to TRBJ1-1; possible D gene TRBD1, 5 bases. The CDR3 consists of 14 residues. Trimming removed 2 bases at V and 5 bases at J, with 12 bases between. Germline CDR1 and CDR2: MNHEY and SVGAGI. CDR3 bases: TGTGCCAGCAGTTACGTTGGGAAGGGGACTGAAGCTTTCTTT. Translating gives CASSYVGKGTEAFF.

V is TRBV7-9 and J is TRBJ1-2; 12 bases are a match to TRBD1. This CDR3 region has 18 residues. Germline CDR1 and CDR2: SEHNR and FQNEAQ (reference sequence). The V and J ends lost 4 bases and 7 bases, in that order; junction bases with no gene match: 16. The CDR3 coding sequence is TGTGCCAGCAGCTCTCATACGGGACAGGGGGCATTGTTAAGTGGCTACACCTTC. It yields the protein CASSSHTGQGALLSGYTF.

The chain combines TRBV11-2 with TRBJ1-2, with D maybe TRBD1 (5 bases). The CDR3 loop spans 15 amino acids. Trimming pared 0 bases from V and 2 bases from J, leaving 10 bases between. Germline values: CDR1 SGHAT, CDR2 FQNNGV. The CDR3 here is CASSLDGAANYGYTF. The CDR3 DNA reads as TGTGCCAGCAGCTTAGATGGGGCAGCCAACTATGGCTACACCTTC.